This T cell receptor (beta chain) was obtained from a study of T cells after yellow fever vaccination. Points from the study as a whole: Primary-vaccination clones mostly resurfaced post-booster (approximately 96% CD4, roughly 87% CD8).

TCRdb used MiXCR to reprocess the 5' RACE reads, holding one entry per CDR3 protein. The sample includes roughly 340,000 distinct CDR3 sequences, 3% to 4.5% of them seen just once. The CDR3 runs 15 residues. J was trimmed by 5 bases and V by 3 bases; bases with no gene match: 8. CDR1 is MNHEY, CDR2 SMNVEV, per germline (reference sequence). This clonotype was recorded a few times. As yet, its antigen is unknown. This specimen consisted of PBMCs, obtained 5 days after the yellow fever booster vaccination. The TCR comes from a man aged 18 to 30 who received the YFV17D yellow fever vaccine. V and J are TRBV27 and TRBJ1-1; 8 bases line up with TRBD1. DNA of the CDR3: TGTGCCAGCAGTTTTAGGCAGGGGGCACGAACTGAAGCTTTCTTT. It is translated as CASSFRQGARTEAFF.